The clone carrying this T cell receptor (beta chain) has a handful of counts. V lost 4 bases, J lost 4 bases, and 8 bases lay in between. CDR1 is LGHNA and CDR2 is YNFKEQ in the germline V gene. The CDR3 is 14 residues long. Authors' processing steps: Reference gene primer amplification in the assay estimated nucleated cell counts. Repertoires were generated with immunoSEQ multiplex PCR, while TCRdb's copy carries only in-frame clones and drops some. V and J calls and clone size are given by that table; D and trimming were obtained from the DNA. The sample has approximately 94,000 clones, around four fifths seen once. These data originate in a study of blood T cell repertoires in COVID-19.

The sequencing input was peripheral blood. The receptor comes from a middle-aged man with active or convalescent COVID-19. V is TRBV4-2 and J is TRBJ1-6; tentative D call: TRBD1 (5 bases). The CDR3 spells CASSPDRYNSPLHF. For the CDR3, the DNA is TGTGCCAGCAGCCCTGACAGATATAATTCACCCCTCCACTTT.